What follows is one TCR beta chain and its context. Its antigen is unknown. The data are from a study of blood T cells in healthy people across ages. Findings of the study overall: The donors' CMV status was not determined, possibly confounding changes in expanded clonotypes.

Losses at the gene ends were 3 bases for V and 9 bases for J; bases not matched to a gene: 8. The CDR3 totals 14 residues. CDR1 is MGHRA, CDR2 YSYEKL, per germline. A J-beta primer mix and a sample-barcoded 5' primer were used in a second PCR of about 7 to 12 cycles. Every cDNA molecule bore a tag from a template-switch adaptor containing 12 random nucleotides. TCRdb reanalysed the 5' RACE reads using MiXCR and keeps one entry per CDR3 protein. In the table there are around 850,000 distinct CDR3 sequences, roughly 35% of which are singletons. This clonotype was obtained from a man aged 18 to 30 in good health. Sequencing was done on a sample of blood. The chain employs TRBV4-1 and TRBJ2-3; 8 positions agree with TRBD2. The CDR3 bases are TGCGCCAGCAGCCAGCGAAGGTCGGGGGGGACGCAGTATTTT. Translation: CASSQRRSGGTQYF.